This TCR beta chain was sequenced for a study of Graves' ophthalmopathy and Graves' hyperthyroidism. Study-level background: Being free of ophthalmopathy for 18 months of follow-up defined stable hyperthyroidism.

Eligible hyperthyroidism cases comprised new diagnoses of under 2 months' duration in individuals aged 18 to 65. If patients had other autoimmune diseases, uncontrolled infections, pregnancy or lactation, they were excluded. TCR beta CDR3 regions were amplified from RNA transcripts. HTBI primers were used in a first-round RT-PCR, which preceded a second-round multiplex PCR. TCRdb used MiXCR to reprocess the multiplex PCR reads, holding one entry per CDR3 protein. The sample records 450,000 to 600,000 distinct CDR3 sequences, roughly 40% being singletons. In this sample, this clonotype turned up once. Its antigen is undetermined. Regarding the study as a whole: In blood appeared most of the expanded thyroid clonotypes whose frequency exceeded 0.001.

The germline V gene encodes CDR1 SQVTM and CDR2 ANQGSEA. The CDR3 loop spans 13 amino acids. The ends lost 4 bases at V and 2 bases at J; junction bases unmatched: 4. The chain is built from TRBV29-1 and TRBJ2-7, with TRBD1 matching 8 bases. Material for sequencing was peripheral blood or thyroid tissue (not recorded which). This clonotype was obtained from an adult man with Graves' hyperthyroidism. The CDR3: CSVVRDRTYEQYF. The CDR3 DNA is TGCAGCGTTGTTCGGGACAGGACCTACGAGCAGTACTTC.